This entry features one T cell receptor beta chain sequence. What it binds is unknown. In the same sample, other DNA sequences code for this CDR3. This sample stems from a study of shared clonotypes between healthy human individuals. TCRdb's table, derived via immunoSEQ multiplex PCR, lists solely in-frame clones and lacks some. The profile shows some 500,000 clones, 95% to 97% of them singletons. The V end was cut by 2 bases, the J end by 4 bases, with 6 bases between. This CDR3 has 11 residues. In germline, CDR1 is DFQATT, CDR2 SNEGSKA (reference sequence). Study-wide results and caveats: Estimated richness values were generally larger in naive subsets than in memory subsets.

The sequencing input was naive CD4+ T cells sorted from blood. Subset in this sample: CD45RA+ positively selected. This clonotype was sampled from a woman aged 25 to 39 in good health. This chain joins TRBV20-1 and TRBJ2-7; D may be TRBD1 (5 bases). DNA for the CDR3: TGCAGTGCTAGACAGGGTTACGAGCAGTACTTC. It translates to CSARQGYEQYF.